Shown below are 9 T cell receptor beta chains from a single sample sequenced in a study of high-grade serous ovarian cancer treatment subgroups. Using immunoSEQ multiplex PCR, the repertoire was profiled, and TCRdb retains in-frame clones only, with some absent. The sample holds roughly 12,000 clones, roughly 80% seen once. Tumor samples were taken before definitive surgery or chemotherapy. The sequenced sample consisted of tumor tissue. These receptors were obtained from a human donor with high-grade serous ovarian cancer.

The gene calls are TRBV7-8 and TRBJ2-3; D possibly matches TRBD1 or TRBD2 (5 bases each). The CDR3 totals 15 residues. Per germline, CDR1 SGHVS and CDR2 FQNEAQ. V dropped 0 bases and J dropped 2 bases, with 9 bases sitting between them. The CDR3 nucleotides are TGTGCCAGCAGCTTAGCGGGGGTCTTCACAGATACGCAGTATTTT. It translates to CASSLAGVFTDTQYF.

V gene TRBV30 combines with J gene TRBJ2-7; 7 bases map to TRBD2. V was clipped by 0 bases and J by 6 bases; unmatched bases: 11. Germline lookup yields CDR1 GTSNPN and CDR2 SVGIG (reference sequence). The CDR3 covers 15 residues. CDR3 bases: TGTGCCTGGAGTGTAGGCGGGAGTCCTAGGGTCGAGCAGTACTTC. As protein: CAWSVGGSPRVEQYF. The full variable domain, rest sourced from reference TRBV30 and TRBJ2-7, is SQTIHQWPATLVQPVGSPLSLECTVEGTSNPNLYWYRQAAGRGLQLLFYSVGIGQISSEVPQNLSASRPQDRQFILSSKKLLLSDSGFYLCAWSVGGSPRVEQYFGPGTRLTVT.

In its sample, this clone was seen once. DNA for the CDR3: TGTGCCAGCAGTAACTTTCTAGGTGCAGATACGCAGTATTTT. It specifies CASSNFLGADTQYF. The chain recombines TRBV27 with TRBJ2-3; no clear D gene. The V gene lost 5 bases and the J gene lost 4 bases, with 13 bases spanning the gap. CDR3 length: 14 residues. From germline, CDR1 is MNHEY and CDR2 SMNVEV (reference sequence).

The gene calls are TRBV11-2 and TRBJ2-1; a possible D gene is TRBD2 (6 bases). The CDR3 covers 15 residues. CDR1 is SGHAT, CDR2 FQNNGV, per germline. Trimming removed 2 bases at V and 0 bases at J, with 8 bases between. CDR3 residues: CASSLLASSYNEQFF. The CDR3 DNA follows: TGTGCCAGCAGCTTACTAGCGAGCTCCTACAATGAGCAGTTCTTC.

This clone was picked up a small number of times. The V call is TRBV28, the J call TRBJ2-1, with 9 bases matching TRBD1. This CDR3 is built from 15 residues. The germline CDR1 and CDR2 sequences are MDHEN and SYDVKM. V gave up 3 bases and J gave up 5 bases; unmatched junction bases: 5. The CDR3 region has the DNA TGTGCCAGCAGTTTTCCGGGACAGGGCGACAATGAGCAGTTCTTC. Residues: CASSFPGQGDNEQFF.

CDR3 in amino acids: CASSPPLRAGTNEQYF. The CDR3 DNA sequence: TGTGCCAGCTCACCCCCGTTGCGGGCGGGAACGAACGAGCAGTACTTC. The V and J genes are TRBV18 and TRBJ2-7, with D possibly being TRBD2 (6 bases). Trimming took 3 bases from V and 5 from J, leaving 20 bases between them. This CDR3 has 16 amino acids. The V gene's germline CDR1 is KGHSH and CDR2 LQKENI.

This chain joins TRBV20-1 and TRBJ1-5, with no clear D. Trimming took 2 bases from V and 13 from J, leaving 12 bases between them. Per germline, CDR1 DFQATT and CDR2 SNEGSKA (reference sequence). The CDR3 is 11 amino acids. CDR3 sequence: CSARSLDSQHF. In DNA form, the CDR3 reads TGCAGTGCTAGATCCCTCGACTCTCAGCATTTT.

The chain links TRBV19 to TRBJ1-3, with unresolved D. Between the trimmed V and J ends, which lost 6 bases and 0 bases, there was a span of 12 bases. The germline V gene encodes CDR1 LNHDA and CDR2 SQIVND (reference sequence). The CDR3 consists of 15 residues. The CDR3 sequence: CASRIGRNSGNTIYF. CDR3 DNA: TGTGCCAGTAGGATTGGACGGAACTCTGGAAACACCATATATTTT.

The chain carries TRBV7-9 and TRBJ2-1; TRBD2 agrees at 8 bases. Germline lookup yields CDR1 SEHNR and CDR2 FQNEAQ (reference sequence). The CDR3 is 15 residues long. Unmatched junction bases numbered 12, after V lost 6 bases and J lost 8 bases. The CDR3 nucleotides read TGTGCCAGCAGTCCCGGCGGTAAGCGGGAGTATGAGCAGTTCTTC. It specifies CASSPGGKREYEQFF.